This T cell receptor beta chain was identified during a study of blood T cell repertoires in COVID-19 (dated by TCRdb to 2019 to 2021). Context from the whole study: The collaborator samples originated in the United States, Italy and Spain and spanned the acute and convalescent phases of COVID-19. Subjects who had been exposed to COVID-19, were actively infected with it, or had recovered from it provided the deeply sampled blood TCRbeta repertoires that made up the dataset. Where available, HLA class I and class II types were taken from metadata supplied by the sample provider and were not determined by assay-based typing. The prospective study material was composed of cDNA or gDNA derived from T cells, B-cell-depleted T cells, or PBMCs. The repertoires were released in a freely available public database meant as a resource for research on the immune response to SARS-CoV-2. Samples were obtained from the ongoing ImmuneRACE study (first 160 participants) and from 950 to 1,500 subjects provided by 6 global collaborators. Nearly every sample came with metadata listing a de-identified subject ID, COVID-19 status, age in years and sex. Overall results and qualifications from the work: Clinical and demographic metadata were provided uncurated, with the amount varying by source and participant.

As for this clone: This clone's antigen is unknown. Base qualities are not at hand, and no much larger clone is one base apart.

V drops 6 bases and J drops 8 bases, leaving 13 bases in between. CDR3 length: 12 amino acids, cysteine to phenylalanine. Only CDR3 DNA remains: 36 bases, in frame from the first base. CDR1 and CDR2, per the germline V gene, are SGHVS and FQNEAQ. TCRbeta CDR3 regions were amplified from genomic DNA using the immunoSEQ Assay, a bias-controlled multiplex PCR. The authors processed their data as follows. Within the assay, amplification of reference gene primers was used to estimate how many nucleated cells each sample contained. To quantify the absolute abundance of each unique TCRbeta CDR3 rearrangement, sequence reads were collapsed and filtered. For each sample, productive Simpson clonality was calculated as the square root of Simpson's diversity index across productive rearrangements. In TCRdb, the immuneACCESS table is reduced to in-frame sequences with V and J assigned. These tables do not hold every clone; where another copy was compared, an unresolved V gene accounts for under half, and the others remain unexplained. From that table come the V and J calls and clone size; the DNA was used to work out D and trimming. Here the sample has a few hundred thousand clones; approximately 88% occur a single time. Of the sample, 1.2% falls within the top ten clones.

Participants in the prospective study were aged roughly 18 to 90 years, lived in 20 to 25 United States geographic areas, and enrolled through a virtual design. To assign participants to cohorts, the prospective study relied on clinical history that participants themselves reported in a screening survey and a study questionnaire. Mobile phlebotomists in the prospective study collected whole blood, serum and a nasopharyngeal or oropharyngeal swab from every participant. Participants in the prospective study had the option to provide additional blood draws and questionnaires over a roughly 2-month period. Before DNA extraction, blood samples from the prospective study were shipped at room temperature or frozen.

The V and J genes are TRBV7-8 and TRBJ1-2; the D region possibly corresponds to TRBD1 (5 bases align). The sample comprised PBMCs or T cells enriched from blood (not recorded which). This TCR was recovered from a woman between 40 and 50 years old with acute COVID-19. The CDR3 protein is CASSHGGGGYTF. The DNA sequence is given as TGTGCCAGCAGTCACGGGGGAGGCGGCTACACCTTC.